The 32 T cell receptor beta chains presented below share a single source sample, sequenced in a study of blood T cell repertoires in COVID-19. TCRdb's copy holds only in-frame clones and misses some; the assay was immunoSEQ multiplex PCR. The sample yields under 150,000 clones, about 87% seen once. Sequenced: peripheral blood. These receptors originate from a woman in her fifties or sixties with acute or convalescent COVID-19.

The V gene is TRBV7-3, the J gene TRBJ2-5; 8 bases map to TRBD2. The J segment lost 3 bases and the V segment lost 1 base, leaving 4 bases of the junction unmatched. Germline CDR1 reads SGHTA; CDR2 reads FQGTGA. This CDR3 contains 15 residues. The CDR3 region is CASSLRGTREETQYF. The CDR3 nucleotides read TGTGCCAGCAGCTTAAGGGGGACTAGAGAAGAGACCCAGTACTTC.

The chain carries TRBV19 and TRBJ2-3, with 9 bases aligning to TRBD1. Looked up from germline, CDR1 is LNHDA and CDR2 is SQIVND (reference sequence). V was pared by 9 bases and J by 0 bases, with 4 bases of the junction left unmatched. The CDR3 has 14 residues. The CDR3 DNA sequence: TGTGCCAGACACAGGGGGCCCAGCACAGATACGCAGTATTTT. Translation: CARHRGPSTDTQYF.

The chain couples TRBV3-1 (or the pseudogene TRBV3-2) to TRBJ2-5, with TRBD2 identical over 11 bases. CDR1 and CDR2 (germline): LGHDT, YNNKEL (reference sequence). CDR3 length equals 17 residues. V dropped 0 bases and J dropped 5; count of bases not matched to a gene: 8. CDR3 bases: TGTGCCAGCAGCCAAGATCGGCTAGCGGGGGGTAGGGAGACCCAGTACTTC. The encoded protein is CASSQDRLAGGRETQYF.

The chain has TRBV9 and TRBJ2-7; maybe TRBD2 (6 bases). The CDR3 sequence is 15 residues long. V was trimmed by 0 bases and J by 5 bases, leaving 15 bases between them. Germline V gene sequence: CDR1 SGDLS, CDR2 YYNGEE. In DNA form, the CDR3 reads TGTGCCAGCAGCGTAGCGTCAGCCGGAGGGGACGAGCAGTACTTC. Translating gives CASSVASAGGDEQYF.

The chain joins TRBV11-2 to TRBJ1-1; D possibly corresponds to TRBD1 (6 bases). Looked up from germline, CDR1 is SGHAT and CDR2 is FQNNGV. Between the trimmed V and J ends, which lost 7 bases and 4 bases, there was a span of 22 bases. This CDR3 spans 16 amino acids. CDR3 DNA: TGTGCCAGCACCCAACTCGACGGGGGGCCGCTCACTGAAGCTTTCTTT. Translation gives CASTQLDGGPLTEAFF. The full variable domain, rest sourced from reference TRBV11-2 and TRBJ1-1, is EAGVAQSPRYKIIEKRQSVAFWCNPISGHATLYWYQQILGQGPKLLIQFQNNGVVDDSQLPKDRFSAERLKGVDSTLKIQPAKLEDSAVYLCASTQLDGGPLTEAFFGQGTRLTVV.

This chain connects TRBV3-1 (or the pseudogene TRBV3-2) to TRBJ2-1, with D perhaps TRBD2 (5 bases). CDR1 is LGHDT, CDR2 YNNKEL, per germline (reference sequence). With 1 base removed from V and 8 bases from J, the gap between germline ends came to 6 bases. CDR3 length equals 12 residues. The CDR3 bases are TGTGCCAGCAGCCAAGTTAGCGATGAGCAGTTCTTC. It codes for CASSQVSDEQFF.

This chain connects TRBV6-5 to TRBJ2-7; the D is unclear. V was trimmed by 2 bases and J by 0 bases, leaving 14 bases between them. This CDR3 contains 16 residues. Germline V CDR1 and CDR2: MNHEY, SVGAGI. CDR3 DNA: TGTGCCAGCAGTTACAGTTCAGGATCGGTCTCCTACGAGCAGTACTTC. Its translation: CASSYSSGSVSYEQYF.

V is TRBV10-3 and J is TRBJ2-1, with 8 positions matching TRBD2. With V trimmed by 4 bases and J by 4 bases, 6 bases remained unmatched. CDR1 and CDR2 (germline): ENHRY, SYGVKD. The CDR3 has 15 amino acids. CDR3 protein: CAISGVAGQYNEQFF. DNA for the CDR3: TGTGCCATCAGTGGAGTAGCGGGGCAATACAATGAGCAGTTCTTC.

The rearrangement uses TRBV9 and TRBJ1-1, with D perhaps matching TRBD1 (6 bases). Trimming cost V 3 bases and J 1 base, with 10 bases left between them. Germline CDR1 reads SGDLS; CDR2 reads YYNGEE. The CDR3 covers 14 residues. This CDR3 is CASSEPGQNTEAFF. CDR3 DNA sequence: TGTGCCAGCAGCGAACCGGGACAGAACACTGAAGCTTTCTTT.

V usage is TRBV2 and J usage is TRBJ2-7; tentative D call: TRBD2 (5 bases). This CDR3 contains 13 residues. Germline-derived CDR1 and CDR2 are SNHLY and FYNNEI. Trimming left V 6 bases short and J 2 bases short, with 11 bases between. The CDR3 region has the DNA TGTGCCAGCAGGGGAGAGGTGACCTACGAGCAGTACTTC. This codes for CASRGEVTYEQYF.

V is TRBV2 and J is TRBJ1-4; D unclear. V gave up 10 bases and J gave up 2 bases, with 14 bases separating them. The CDR3 contains 14 residues. Per germline, CDR1 SNHLY and CDR2 FYNNEI. CDR3 protein: CATSVGNTNEKLFF. The CDR3 DNA sequence: TGTGCCACCTCGGTCGGGAATACTAATGAAAAACTGTTTTTT.

The chain combines TRBV25-1 with TRBJ1-4; no firm D call. The CDR3 runs 16 residues. Per the germline V gene, CDR1 is MGHDK and CDR2 is SYGVNS. The V end lost 1 base, the J end lost 4 bases, and 13 bases lay between the germline ends. DNA for the CDR3: TGTGCCAGCAGTGAATTGCAAGGCGGATTTAATGAAAAACTGTTTTTT. The encoded protein is CASSELQGGFNEKLFF.

The chain links TRBV4-1 to TRBJ2-7; a weak D match, TRBD2 (5 bases). Trimming left V 0 bases short and J 5 bases short, with 8 bases between. Germline CDR1 and CDR2: MGHRA and YSYEKL. The CDR3 extends over 13 amino acids. The CDR3 here is CASSQERGNEQYF. In DNA, the CDR3 is TGCGCCAGCAGCCAAGAACGGGGAAACGAGCAGTACTTC.

The V and J genes are TRBV19 and TRBJ1-1, with D possibly TRBD1 on 6 matching bases. This CDR3 is built from 13 residues. Germline V gene data show CDR1 as LNHDA and CDR2 as SQIVND (reference sequence). Trimming cost V 5 bases and J 1 base, with 8 bases left between them. CDR3 DNA: TGTGCCAGTAGTTCACAGGGGAACACTGAAGCTTTCTTT. This gives the protein CASSSQGNTEAFF.

A single count supports this clone. The genes are TRBV7-6 and TRBJ2-5, with 7 bases that match TRBD2. This CDR3 has 15 amino acids. J was trimmed by 4 bases and V by 2 bases; bases with no gene match: 7. The germline V gene has CDR1 SGHVS and CDR2 FNYEAQ. The CDR3 here is CASSLSGGSRETQYF. CDR3 in DNA: TGTGCCAGCAGCTTATCGGGGGGATCAAGAGAGACCCAGTACTTC. The full variable domain, in which reference TRBV7-6 and TRBJ2-5 provide the parts outside the CDR3, is GAGVSQSPRYKVTKRGQDVALRCDPISGHVSLYWYRQALGQGPEFLTYFNYEAQQDKSGLPNDRFSAERPEGSISTLTIQRTEQRDSAMYRCASSLSGGSRETQYFGPGTRLLVL.

The CDR3 DNA sequence: TGTGCCAGCAGCTTAGGACAGGCTTTTGGCTACACCTTC. This sequence encodes CASSLGQAFGYTF. This chain links TRBV7-9 with TRBJ1-2, with D perhaps matching TRBD1 (6 bases). Trimming took off 1 base at V and 7 bases at J, with 10 bases between the two ends. Germline V gene data show CDR1 as SEHNR and CDR2 as FQNEAQ (reference sequence). The CDR3 runs 13 residues.

The CDR3 DNA follows: TGTGCCAGCAGCCTCAATACAGGGATTACTGAAGCTTTCTTT. This encodes CASSLNTGITEAFF. The chain links TRBV7-9 to TRBJ1-1; D may be TRBD1 (6 bases). The CDR3 covers 14 residues. V was trimmed by 5 bases and J by 5 bases, leaving 15 bases between them. The germline CDR1 and CDR2 sequences are SEHNR and FQNEAQ (reference sequence).

This chain joins TRBV19 and TRBJ1-2; possibly TRBD1 for D (6 bases). Between the trimmed V and J ends, which lost 7 bases and 5 bases, there was a span of 23 bases. Germline-derived CDR1 and CDR2 are LNHDA and SQIVND (reference sequence). CDR3 length equals 16 residues. The CDR3 reads CASTRDNLAPIYGYTF. DNA for the CDR3: TGTGCCAGTACAAGGGACAACTTGGCCCCTATATATGGCTACACCTTC.

V and J are TRBV12-2 and TRBJ2-7; the table's D call, TRBD2, was not checked against the DNA. TRBV12-2 is marked as a pseudogene. The CDR3 is made up of 16 amino acids. In DNA, the CDR3 is TGTGCAAGTCGCTTAGTTAAGCGGGAGGGCCCCCACGAGCAGTACTTC. It is translated as CASRLVKREGPHEQYF.

This chain connects TRBV7-8 to TRBJ1-1; 8 bases agree with TRBD1. V lost 2 bases and J lost 0; bases outside the gene matches: 2. There are 15 residues in the CDR3. Germline V CDR1 and CDR2: SGHVS, FQNEAQ. CDR3 coding DNA: TGTGCCAGCAGCTTAACGACAGGGGTGAACACTGAAGCTTTCTTT. This codes for CASSLTTGVNTEAFF.

The CDR3 loop is CASAYRDRRDEQFF. The CDR3 DNA reads TGTGCCAGCGCGTACAGGGACCGGCGCGATGAGCAGTTCTTC. The gene calls are TRBV6-5 and TRBJ2-1; tentatively, D is TRBD1 (6 bases). Germline V gene lookup returns CDR1 MNHEY and CDR2 SVGAGI. V lost 8 bases to trimming and J lost 8 bases, with 19 bases between them. This CDR3 has 14 amino acids.

This CDR3 is CAISEGQNTEAFF. The CDR3 coding sequence is TGTGCCATCAGTGAGGGACAGAACACTGAAGCTTTCTTT. The chain uses TRBV10-3 and TRBJ1-1; tentatively, D is TRBD1 (5 bases). Deletions cut 2 bases from V and 1 base from J, with 5 bases between. The CDR3 sequence is 13 residues long. CDR1 is ENHRY and CDR2 is SYGVKD in the germline V gene.

V is TRBV30 and J is TRBJ2-5, with TRBD2 as a possible D gene (6 bases). V was trimmed by 4 bases and J by 0 bases, leaving 12 bases between them. The germline V gene has CDR1 GTSNPN and CDR2 SVGIG (reference sequence). This CDR3 has 14 amino acids. The CDR3 nucleotides are TGTGCCTGGAAGGTGGCGGGGTACCAAGAGACCCAGTACTTC. Amino acids: CAWKVAGYQETQYF.

This chain joins TRBV30 and TRBJ1-1; possibly TRBD1 for D (5 bases). The germline V gene encodes CDR1 GTSNPN and CDR2 SVGIG (reference sequence). Trimming shortened V by 0 bases and J by 7 bases, and 12 bases separated the two germline ends. There are 13 residues in the CDR3. CDR3 sequence: CAWSVQRGIEAFF. The CDR3 DNA follows: TGTGCCTGGAGTGTACAGCGGGGGATTGAAGCTTTCTTT.

The V call is TRBV4-1, the J call TRBJ1-2; 7 positions agree with TRBD1. The V gene's germline CDR1 is MGHRA and CDR2 YSYEKL. V was clipped by 0 bases and J by 4 bases; unmatched bases: 5. The CDR3 is 15 amino acids. CDR3 in amino acids: CASSQETGLSYGYTF. CDR3 DNA: TGCGCCAGCAGCCAAGAGACAGGGCTTTCCTATGGCTACACCTTC.

The V and J genes are TRBV29-1 and TRBJ2-3; 8 bases agree with TRBD1. The V and J ends lost 7 bases and 2 bases, in that order; junction bases with no gene match: 5. CDR3 size: 13 residues. The germline V gene encodes CDR1 SQVTM and CDR2 ANQGSEA. CDR3 residues: CSDVRGPTDTQYF. In nucleotides, the CDR3 is TGCAGCGACGTCAGGGGGCCCACAGATACGCAGTATTTT.

This chain connects TRBV10-2 to TRBJ2-1, with 7 bases fitting TRBD2. J was trimmed by 3 bases and V by 4 bases; bases with no gene match: 9. Germline lookup yields CDR1 WSHSY and CDR2 SAAADI. The CDR3 contains 16 residues. CDR3 residues: CASSVGGAGFYNEQFF. In DNA form, the CDR3 reads TGCGCCAGCAGTGTCGGTGGAGCGGGATTCTACAATGAGCAGTTCTTC.

V gene TRBV28 combines with J gene TRBJ1-4; no clear D. Germline V gene lookup returns CDR1 MDHEN and CDR2 SYDVKM. The CDR3 has 14 residues. V lost 6 bases, J lost 3 bases, and 11 bases lay in between. This CDR3 is CASRRAGSNEKLFF. CDR3 in DNA: TGTGCCAGCAGGCGCGCGGGTTCTAATGAAAAACTGTTTTTT.

The chain has TRBV7-3 and TRBJ1-2, with 10 bases fitting TRBD1. The germline gives CDR1 SGHTA, CDR2 FQGTGA. The junction had 4 bases not matched to a gene; V was cut back by 5 bases and J by 7 bases. CDR3 length: 13 amino acids. The CDR3 bases are TGTGCCAGCAGCCAGGGGACAGGGGTTGGCTACACCTTC. It specifies CASSQGTGVGYTF.

The chain links TRBV7-9 to TRBJ2-5; 7 bases line up with TRBD1. The CDR3 runs to 16 residues. CDR1 SEHNR and CDR2 FQNEAQ come from the germline V gene (reference sequence). V lost 5 bases, J lost 0 bases, and 9 bases stayed unmatched. CDR3 nucleotides: TGTGCCAGCAGCCCCAGACAGGGCCCCAACCAAGAGACCCAGTACTTC. The encoded protein is CASSPRQGPNQETQYF.

The chain uses TRBV6-4 and TRBJ2-5, with D tentatively TRBD2 (6 bases). V was clipped by 8 bases and J by 2 bases, with 21 bases between them. Germline lookup yields CDR1 MRHNA and CDR2 SNTAGT. The CDR3 contains 16 residues. In nucleotides, the CDR3 is TGTGCCAGCGGAAAGCCATCCACCGGGAGACAAGAGACCCAGTACTTC. Encoded protein: CASGKPSTGRQETQYF.

This clone turned up a few times. The rearrangement joins TRBV27 to TRBJ2-3, with D perhaps matching TRBD1 (5 bases). Trimming left V 4 bases short and J 2 bases short, with 16 bases between. The CDR3 covers 16 residues. Germline V gene data show CDR1 as MNHEY and CDR2 as SMNVEV (reference sequence). The CDR3 region has the DNA TGTGCCAGCAGTTCTAGACAGATAAGAACCACAGATACGCAGTATTTT. This sequence encodes CASSSRQIRTTDTQYF.